A single TCR beta chain is shown here with its context. The antigen is not known. At one of its ends the junction is not consistent with the germline gene, which may arise from a read error. Primers covering all TCR V genes were used in emulsion RT-PCR on CD8+ T cells. This entry is derived from a study of T cell repertoires in breast cancer. The wider study: Breast cancer patients gave tumors, lymph nodes and blood; healthy donors gave blood. Notes on the study in general: Tumor-involved sentinel nodes shared around 7.9% of TCRs with matched tumors, tumor-free nodes under 2.5%. TRBV7 predominance in shared TCRs may reflect tumor recognition or mispriming.

The CDR3 contains 17 residues. Germline V gene sequence: CDR1 DFQATT, CDR2 SNEGSKA (reference sequence). During the second nested PCR, blocking oligonucleotides suppressed genes that were not paired. TCRdb re-called the emulsion pairing reads with MiXCR, one entry per CDR3 protein. The sample contains roughly 38,000 distinct CDR3 sequences, 35% to 50% of which appear only once. The sample was CD8+ T cells. This chain joins TRBV20-1 and TRBJ1-4, with 8 bases identical to TRBD1. This TCR was sampled from a pool of human donors with breast cancer or a healthy control (not recorded which). The CDR3 here is CSARDLQGASTNGKLFF. Written as DNA, the CDR3 is TGCAGTGCTAGAGATCTGCAGGGGGCATCAACTAATGGAAAACTGTTTTTT.